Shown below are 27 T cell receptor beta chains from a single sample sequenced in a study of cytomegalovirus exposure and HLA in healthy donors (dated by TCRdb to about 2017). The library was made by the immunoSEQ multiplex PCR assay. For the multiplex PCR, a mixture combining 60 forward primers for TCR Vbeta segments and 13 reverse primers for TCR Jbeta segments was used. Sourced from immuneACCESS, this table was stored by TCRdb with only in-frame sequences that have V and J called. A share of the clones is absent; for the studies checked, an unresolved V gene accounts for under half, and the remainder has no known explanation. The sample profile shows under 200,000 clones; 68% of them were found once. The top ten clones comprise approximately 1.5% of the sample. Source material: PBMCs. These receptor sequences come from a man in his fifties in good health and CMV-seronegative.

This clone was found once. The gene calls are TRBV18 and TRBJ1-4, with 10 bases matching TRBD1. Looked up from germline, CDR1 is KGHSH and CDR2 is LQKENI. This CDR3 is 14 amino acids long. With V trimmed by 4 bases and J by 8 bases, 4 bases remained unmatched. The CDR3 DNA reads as TGTGCCAGCTCACAACGGACAGGGGGGGAAAAACTGTTTTTT. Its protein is CASSQRTGGEKLFF.

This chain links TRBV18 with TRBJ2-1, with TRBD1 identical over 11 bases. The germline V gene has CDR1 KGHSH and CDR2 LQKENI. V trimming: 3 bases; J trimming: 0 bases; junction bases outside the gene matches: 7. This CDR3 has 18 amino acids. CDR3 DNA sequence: TGTGCCAGCTCACCGCCGGGACAGGGGGTTCTCTCCTACAATGAGCAGTTCTTC. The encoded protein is CASSPPGQGVLSYNEQFF.

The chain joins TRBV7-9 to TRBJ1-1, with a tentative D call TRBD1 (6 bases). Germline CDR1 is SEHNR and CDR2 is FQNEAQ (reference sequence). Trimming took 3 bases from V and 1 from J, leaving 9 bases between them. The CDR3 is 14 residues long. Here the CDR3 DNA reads TGTGCCAGCAGCTTTAGACAGGCGAACACTGAAGCTTTCTTT. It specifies CASSFRQANTEAFF.

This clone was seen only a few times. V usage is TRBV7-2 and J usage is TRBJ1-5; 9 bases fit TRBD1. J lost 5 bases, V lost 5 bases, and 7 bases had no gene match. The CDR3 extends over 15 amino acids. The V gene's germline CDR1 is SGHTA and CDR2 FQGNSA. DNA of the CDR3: TGTGCCAGCAGCCGGCAGGGACAGGGATATCAGCCCCAGCATTTT. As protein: CASSRQGQGYQPQHF.

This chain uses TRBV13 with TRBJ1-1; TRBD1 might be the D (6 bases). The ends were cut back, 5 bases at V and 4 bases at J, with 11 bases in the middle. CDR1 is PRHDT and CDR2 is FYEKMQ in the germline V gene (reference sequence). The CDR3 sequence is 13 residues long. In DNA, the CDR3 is TGTGCCAGCAGCCGACAGGCTAGCACTGAAGCTTTCTTT. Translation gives CASSRQASTEAFF.

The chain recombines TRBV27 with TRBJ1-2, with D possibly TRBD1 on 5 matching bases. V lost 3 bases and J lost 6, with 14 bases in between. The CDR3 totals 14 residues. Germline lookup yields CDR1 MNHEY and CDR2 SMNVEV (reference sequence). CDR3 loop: CASSFWGARDGYTF. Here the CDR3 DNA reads TGTGCCAGCAGTTTTTGGGGCGCCCGAGATGGCTACACCTTC.

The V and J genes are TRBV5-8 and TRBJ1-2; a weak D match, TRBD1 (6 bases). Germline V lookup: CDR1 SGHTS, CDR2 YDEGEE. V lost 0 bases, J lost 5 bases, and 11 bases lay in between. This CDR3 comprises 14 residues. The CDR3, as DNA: TGTGCCAGCAGCTTGGCTACAGGGCGATATGGCTACACCTTC. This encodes CASSLATGRYGYTF.

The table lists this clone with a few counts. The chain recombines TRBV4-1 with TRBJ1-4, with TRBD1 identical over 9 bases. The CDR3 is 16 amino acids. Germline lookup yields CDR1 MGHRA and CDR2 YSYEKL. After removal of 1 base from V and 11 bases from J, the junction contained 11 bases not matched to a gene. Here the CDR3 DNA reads TGCGCCAGCAGCCAAGCTGGGACAGGGATGATTGAGAAACTGTTTTTT. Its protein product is CASSQAGTGMIEKLFF.

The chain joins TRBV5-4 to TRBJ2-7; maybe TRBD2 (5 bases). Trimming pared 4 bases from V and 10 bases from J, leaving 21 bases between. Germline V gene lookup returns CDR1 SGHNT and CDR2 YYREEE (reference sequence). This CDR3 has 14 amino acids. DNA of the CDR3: TGTGCCAGCAGCCCCTTCGGGGAATTAGTGAAACAGTACTTC. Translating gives CASSPFGELVKQYF.

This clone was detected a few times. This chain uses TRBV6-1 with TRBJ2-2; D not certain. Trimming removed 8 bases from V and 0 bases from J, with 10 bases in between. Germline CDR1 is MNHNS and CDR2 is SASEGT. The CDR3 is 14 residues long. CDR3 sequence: CASVRSSNTGELFF. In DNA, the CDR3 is TGTGCCAGCGTCCGGTCGTCGAACACCGGGGAGCTGTTTTTT.

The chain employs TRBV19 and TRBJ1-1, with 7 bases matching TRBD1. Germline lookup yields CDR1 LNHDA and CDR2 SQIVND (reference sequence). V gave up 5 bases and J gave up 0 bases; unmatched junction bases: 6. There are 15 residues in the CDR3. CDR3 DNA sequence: TGTGCCAGTAGTCCGGGCAGGGGGTTGAACACTGAAGCTTTCTTT. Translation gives CASSPGRGLNTEAFF.

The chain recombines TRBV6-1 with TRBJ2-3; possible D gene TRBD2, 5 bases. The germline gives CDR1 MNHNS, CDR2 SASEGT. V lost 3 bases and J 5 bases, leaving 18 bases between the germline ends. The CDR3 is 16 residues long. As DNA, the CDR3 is TGTGCCAGCAGTGACCTAGCCAGACCATCAGGAGATACGCAGTATTTT. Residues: CASSDLARPSGDTQYF.

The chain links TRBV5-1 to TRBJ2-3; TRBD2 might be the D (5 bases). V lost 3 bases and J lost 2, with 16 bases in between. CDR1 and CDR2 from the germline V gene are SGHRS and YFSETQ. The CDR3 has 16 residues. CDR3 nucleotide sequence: TGCGCCAGCAGCTCTGGAGGTGACGCCATCACAGATACGCAGTATTTT. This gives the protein CASSSGGDAITDTQYF.

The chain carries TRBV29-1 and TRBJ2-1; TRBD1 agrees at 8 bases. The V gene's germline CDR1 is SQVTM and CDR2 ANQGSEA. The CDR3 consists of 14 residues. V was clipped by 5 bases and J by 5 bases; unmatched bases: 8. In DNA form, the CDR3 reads TGCAGCGTTCAACAGGGGGGAACACACAATGAGCAGTTCTTC. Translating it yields CSVQQGGTHNEQFF.

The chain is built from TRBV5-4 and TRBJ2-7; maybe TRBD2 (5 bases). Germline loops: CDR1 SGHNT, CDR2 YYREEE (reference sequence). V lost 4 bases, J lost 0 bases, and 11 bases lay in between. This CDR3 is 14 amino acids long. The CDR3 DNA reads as TGTGCCAGCAGCAGCGGCGGCACCTCCTACGAGCAGTACTTC. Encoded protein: CASSSGGTSYEQYF. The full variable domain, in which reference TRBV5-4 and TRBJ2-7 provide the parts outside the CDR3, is ETGVTQSPTHLIKTRGQQVTLRCSSQSGHNTVSWYQQALGQGPQFIFQYYREEENGRGNFPPRFSGLQFPNYSSELNVNALELDDSALYLCASSSGGTSYEQYFGPGTRLTVT.

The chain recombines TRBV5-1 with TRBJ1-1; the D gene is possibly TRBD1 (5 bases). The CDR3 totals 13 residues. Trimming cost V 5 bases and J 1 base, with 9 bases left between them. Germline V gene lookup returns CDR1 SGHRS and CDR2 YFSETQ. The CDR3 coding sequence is TGCGCCAGCAGGGTACAGGAGAACACTGAAGCTTTCTTT. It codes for CASRVQENTEAFF.

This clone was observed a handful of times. Written as DNA, the CDR3 is TGTGCCAGCAGCTTCAACGGACAGGGGGCCTATCTAGCCAAAAACATTCAGTACTTC. Amino acid sequence: CASSFNGQGAYLAKNIQYF. The genes are TRBV7-9 and TRBJ2-4, with TRBD1 identical over 11 bases. CDR3 size: 19 residues. Looked up from germline, CDR1 is SEHNR and CDR2 is FQNEAQ (reference sequence). J gave up 0 bases and V 3 bases, and 10 bases lay outside the gene matches.

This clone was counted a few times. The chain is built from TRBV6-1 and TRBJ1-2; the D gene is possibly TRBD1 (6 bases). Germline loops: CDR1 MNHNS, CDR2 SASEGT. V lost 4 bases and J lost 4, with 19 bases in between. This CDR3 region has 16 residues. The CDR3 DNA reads TGTGCCAGCAGTGCTCGACAGGACCAATATTCCTATGGCTACACCTTC. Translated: CASSARQDQYSYGYTF.

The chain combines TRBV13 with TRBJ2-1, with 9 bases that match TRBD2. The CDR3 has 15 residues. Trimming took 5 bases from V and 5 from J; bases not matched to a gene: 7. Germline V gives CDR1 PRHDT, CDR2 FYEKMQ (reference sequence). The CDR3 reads CASSPLAGWHNEQFF. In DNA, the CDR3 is TGTGCCAGCAGCCCCCTAGCGGGGTGGCACAATGAGCAGTTCTTC.

CDR3 protein: CASSFGGTDSGNTIYF. CDR3 bases: TGTGCCAGCAGCTTTGGGGGGACAGACTCTGGAAACACCATATATTTT. The chain joins TRBV5-4 to TRBJ1-3, with 7 bases aligning to TRBD1. CDR3 length equals 16 residues. V was clipped by 2 bases and J by 0 bases; unmatched bases: 5. Germline loops: CDR1 SGHNT, CDR2 YYREEE (reference sequence).

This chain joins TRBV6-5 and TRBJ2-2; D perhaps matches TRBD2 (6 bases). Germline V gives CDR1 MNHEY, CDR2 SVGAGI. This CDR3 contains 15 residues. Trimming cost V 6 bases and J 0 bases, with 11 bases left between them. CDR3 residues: CASRRGGANTGELFF. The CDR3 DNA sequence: TGTGCCAGCAGAAGGGGCGGGGCGAACACCGGGGAGCTGTTTTTT.

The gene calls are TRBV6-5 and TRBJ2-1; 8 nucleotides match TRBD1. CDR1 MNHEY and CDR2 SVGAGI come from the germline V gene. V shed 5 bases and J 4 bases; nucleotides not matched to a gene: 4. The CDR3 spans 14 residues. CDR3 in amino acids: CASSRTGYYNEQFF. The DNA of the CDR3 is TGTGCCAGCAGTAGGACAGGGTATTACAATGAGCAGTTCTTC.

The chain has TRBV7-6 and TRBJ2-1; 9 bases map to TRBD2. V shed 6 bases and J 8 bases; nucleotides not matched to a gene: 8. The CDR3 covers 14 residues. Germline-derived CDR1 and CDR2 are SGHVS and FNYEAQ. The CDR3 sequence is CASSRRGGSDEQFF. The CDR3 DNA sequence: TGTGCCAGCAGTAGGCGGGGGGGCTCGGATGAGCAGTTCTTC.

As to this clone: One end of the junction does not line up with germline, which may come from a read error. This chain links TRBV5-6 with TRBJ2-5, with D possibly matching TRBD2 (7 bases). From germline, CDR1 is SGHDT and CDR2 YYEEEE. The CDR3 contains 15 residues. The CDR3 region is CASSLVQGRVEAQYF. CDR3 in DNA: TGTGCCAGCAGCTTGGTGCAGGGGAGGGTAGAGGCCCAGTACTTC.

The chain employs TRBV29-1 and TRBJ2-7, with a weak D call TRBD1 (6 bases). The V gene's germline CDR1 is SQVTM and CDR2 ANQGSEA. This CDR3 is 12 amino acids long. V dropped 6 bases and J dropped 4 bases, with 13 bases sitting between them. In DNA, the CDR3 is TGCAGCGTCCTACAGGGTGGATACGAGCAGTACTTC. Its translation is CSVLQGGYEQYF.

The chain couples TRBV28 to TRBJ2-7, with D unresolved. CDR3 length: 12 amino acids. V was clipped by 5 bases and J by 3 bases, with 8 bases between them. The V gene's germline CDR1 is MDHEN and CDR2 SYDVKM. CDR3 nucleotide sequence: TGTGCCAGCAGTCGTTATAGCTACGAGCAGTACTTC. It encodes CASSRYSYEQYF.

The DNA of the CDR3 is TGCGCCAGCAGCCAAGGGTCAGGGGATAATAATTCACCCCTCCACTTT. Translation: CASSQGSGDNNSPLHF. The chain carries TRBV4-1 and TRBJ1-6, with a tentative D call TRBD1 (6 bases). The CDR3 contains 16 residues. Germline assignment: CDR1 MGHRA and CDR2 YSYEKL. V lost 1 base and J 5 bases, leaving 12 bases between the germline ends.